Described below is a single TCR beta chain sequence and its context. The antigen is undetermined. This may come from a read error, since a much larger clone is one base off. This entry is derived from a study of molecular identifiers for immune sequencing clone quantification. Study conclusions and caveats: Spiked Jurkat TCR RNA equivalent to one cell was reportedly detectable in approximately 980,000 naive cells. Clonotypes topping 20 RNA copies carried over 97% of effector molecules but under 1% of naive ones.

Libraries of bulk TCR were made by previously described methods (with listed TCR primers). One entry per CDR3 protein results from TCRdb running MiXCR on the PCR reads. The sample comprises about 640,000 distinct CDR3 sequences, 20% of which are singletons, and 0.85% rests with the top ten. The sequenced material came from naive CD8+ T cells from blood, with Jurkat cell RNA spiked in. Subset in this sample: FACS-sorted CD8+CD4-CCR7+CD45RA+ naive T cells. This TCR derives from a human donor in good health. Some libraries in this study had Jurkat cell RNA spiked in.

The CDR3 sequence: CSVENGQGQSYERYF. In nucleotides, the CDR3 is TGCAGCGTTGAGAATGGACAGGGCCAGTCCTACGAGCGGTACTTC. The chain has TRBV29-1 and TRBJ2-7, with 8 bases aligning to TRBD1. This CDR3 is 15 amino acids long. Per the germline V gene, CDR1 is SQVTM and CDR2 is ANQGSEA.